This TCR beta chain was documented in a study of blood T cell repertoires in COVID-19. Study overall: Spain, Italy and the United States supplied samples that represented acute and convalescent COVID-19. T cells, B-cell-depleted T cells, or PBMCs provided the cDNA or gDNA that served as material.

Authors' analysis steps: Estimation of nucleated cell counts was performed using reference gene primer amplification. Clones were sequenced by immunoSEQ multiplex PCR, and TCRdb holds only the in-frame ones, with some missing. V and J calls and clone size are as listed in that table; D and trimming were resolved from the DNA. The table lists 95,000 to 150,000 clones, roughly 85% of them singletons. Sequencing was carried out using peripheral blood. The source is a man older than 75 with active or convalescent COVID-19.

CDR3: CASSTDRVVRNTEAFF. The CDR3 DNA reads TGCGCCAGCAGCACGGACAGGGTCGTCAGGAACACTGAAGCTTTCTTT. This chain joins TRBV4-1 and TRBJ1-1; 8 bases are shared with TRBD1. CDR1 MGHRA and CDR2 YSYEKL come from the germline V gene. The CDR3 length is 16 residues. Trimming removed 5 bases from V and 1 base from J; junction bases left unmatched: 9.